These T cell receptor beta chains were read from a single sample in a study of early stage breast cancer tumors. The assay was immunoSEQ multiplex PCR, and TCRdb's table has in-frame clones only and misses some. Among tens of thousands of clones, about nine tenths were seen once, and the ten largest hold approximately 5%. Specimen: blood. The receptors originated from a person aged 65 to 79 with breast cancer. Both conserved end residues are part of each CDR3. D genes are given only for firm matches. Expanded clones get a size class; other rows say once, few or many, or leave the size out.

cdr3_length j_call clone_size v_call d_call cdr3_aa cdr3_nt
16 TRBJ1-3 . TRBV5-1 TRBD1 CASSHTPGQPGNTIYF TGCGCCAGCAGCCACACTCCGGGACAGCCTGGAAACACCATATATTTT
14 TRBJ1-5 . TRBV7-6 . CASSPPGLNQPQHF TGTGCCAGCAGCCCCCCAGGACTCAATCAGCCCCAGCATTTT
11 TRBJ2-3 . TRBV20-1 . CSAPGGDTQYF TGCAGTGCCCCAGGAGGGGATACGCAGTATTTT
18 TRBJ2-6 . TRBV11-2 TRBD2 CASSSGLAALSGANVLTF TGTGCCAGCAGTTCGGGACTAGCGGCTCTCTCTGGGGCCAACGTCCTGACTTTC
13 TRBJ2-2 . TRBV7-6 TRBD2 CASSRRGERKLFF TGTGCCAGCAGCCGACGGGGGGAACGTAAGCTGTTTTTT
14 TRBJ1-1 . TRBV6-5 . CASSLLTGYTEAFF TGTGCCAGCAGCTTATTAACAGGATACACTGAAGCTTTCTTT
15 TRBJ1-4 . TRBV5-1 . CASSLLQGPNEKLFF TGCGCCAGCAGCTTATTACAGGGACCTAATGAAAAACTGTTTTTT
17 TRBJ1-4 few TRBV4-2 TRBD1 CASSQDHSRGLGEKLFF TGTGCCAGCAGCCAAGATCACTCCAGGGGGCTTGGGGAAAAACTGTTTTTT
15 TRBJ1-2 . TRBV28 TRBD1 CASSLRTGENYGYTF TGTGCCAGCAGTTTACGGACAGGGGAGAACTATGGCTACACCTTC
13 TRBJ2-7 . TRBV5-8 . CASSLRGVGEQYF TGTGCCAGCAGCTTGCGCGGGGTAGGGGAGCAGTACTTC
14 TRBJ1-5 . TRBV6-5 TRBD1 CASRRGQGAQPQHF TGTGCCAGCAGACGTGGACAGGGGGCACAGCCCCAGCATTTT
14 TRBJ2-1 once TRBV7-9 . CASTPGSPYNEQFF TGTGCCAGCACCCCGGGTTCCCCCTACAATGAGCAGTTCTTC
15 TRBJ1-6 . TRBV7-2 . CASSLGGGIRSPLHF TGTGCCAGCAGCTTAGGGGGGGGTATACGTTCACCCCTCCACTTT
12 TRBJ1-2 . TRBV7-9 . CASSPDIYGYTF TGTGCCAGCAGTCCAGATATATATGGCTACACCTTC
15 TRBJ2-3 . TRBV30 TRBD2 CAWSPPGLGTDTQYF TGTGCCTGGAGTCCACCGGGACTAGGCACAGATACGCAGTATTTT
14 TRBJ1-2 . TRBV7-9 TRBD1 CASSLGGQNYGYTF TGTGCCAGCAGCTTGGGGGGACAGAACTATGGCTACACCTTC
17 TRBJ2-7 once TRBV21-1 . CASSPWFRQVGYYEQYF TGTGCCAGCAGCCCTTGGTTTAGACAGGTGGGCTACTACGAGCAGTACTTC
17 TRBJ2-2 . TRBV10-2 TRBD1 CASTINPGGENTGELFF TGCGCCAGCACTATCAATCCAGGGGGAGAGAACACCGGGGAGCTGTTTTTT
15 TRBJ2-3 . TRBV11-3 TRBD2 CASRRLAGRSDTQYF TGTGCCAGCCGCCGGCTAGCGGGGAGGTCAGATACGCAGTATTTT
13 TRBJ1-2 few TRBV7-2 . CASSLTANYGYTF TGTGCCAGCAGCTTAACAGCTAACTATGGCTACACCTTC
13 TRBJ1-2 . TRBV19 . CASRRGANYGYTF TGTGCCAGTAGACGGGGTGCTAACTATGGCTACACCTTC
16 TRBJ1-5 . TRBV5-6 TRBD1 CASSRGTGDSNQPQHF TGTGCCAGCAGCAGAGGGACAGGGGATAGCAATCAGCCCCAGCATTTT
15 TRBJ2-7 . TRBV11-2 TRBD2 CASSPLVGLAGAQYF TGTGCCAGCAGCCCCTTGGTGGGACTAGCGGGGGCCCAATACTTC
14 TRBJ1-2 . TRBV19 . CASSARQIHYGYTF TGTGCCAGTAGTGCCAGACAGATCCACTATGGCTACACCTTC